This record covers a single T cell receptor beta chain. Antigen unknown. Primers: 60 Vbeta forward and 13 Jbeta reverse. TCRdb's copy holds only in-frame clones and misses some; the assay was immunoSEQ multiplex PCR. The sample has more than 85,000 clones, approximately 81% seen once. The CDR3 is made up of 13 amino acids. V was pared by 3 bases and J by 7 bases, with 4 bases of the junction left unmatched. The germline gives CDR1 SGHRS, CDR2 YFSETQ. This entry belongs to a study of cytomegalovirus exposure and HLA in healthy donors. Regarding the study as a whole: Common viral pathogens (according to a later analysis) appeared linked to several of the most significant clusters. Later genetic work tied a missense DCLRE1C variant to beta-chain V and J trimming. In most subjects, TCR beta sequences reportedly gave accurate predictions of HLA-A and HLA-B alleles.

The clonotype originates from a man aged 25 to 40 in good health and CMV-seronegative. The chain links TRBV5-1 to TRBJ1-1, with 9 nucleotides matching TRBD1. The sample taken for sequencing was PBMCs. CDR3 bases: TGCGCCAGCAGCTCAGGGACAGGGATTGAAGCTTTCTTT. Its translation is CASSSGTGIEAFF.